This T cell receptor (beta chain) is drawn from a study of blood T cell repertoires in COVID-19. Overall study: Italy, Spain and the United States were the sources of the convalescent and acute COVID-19 samples. PBMCs, B-cell-depleted T cells, or T cells provided the cDNA or gDNA that made up the material.

Per the original methods: Reference gene primer amplification yielded estimated nucleated cell counts. Sequenced by immunoSEQ multiplex PCR; TCRdb stores in-frame clones only, minus some. That table furnishes V, J and clone size, whereas the DNA furnished D and trimming. The sample yields around 53,000 clones, approximately 80% seen once. The CDR3 spans 14 residues. Germline lookup yields CDR1 SGDLS and CDR2 YYNGEE. The ends were cut back, 0 bases at V and 5 bases at J, with 11 bases in the middle. The source is a man in his 70s with active or convalescent COVID-19. This chain links TRBV9 with TRBJ1-2; possibly TRBD1 for D (5 bases). The specimen was peripheral blood. The CDR3 loop is CASSVAGARYGYTF. The CDR3, as DNA: TGTGCCAGCAGCGTAGCTGGGGCGAGGTATGGCTACACCTTC.